This T cell receptor (beta chain) was sequenced during a study of T cells in Graves' hyperthyroidism and ophthalmopathy. Findings of the study overall: Within blood appeared most thyroid clonotypes that had expanded above 0.001.

Regions amplified from RNA transcripts were the TCR beta CDR3 regions. The HTBI primer set was used in a first-round RT-PCR of the TCR CDR3. Using its own MiXCR run on the multiplex PCR reads, TCRdb lists one record per CDR3 protein. The profile shows around 520,000 distinct CDR3 sequences, less than 15% of them singletons. This clonotype was seen more than once but under ten times. Its antigen remains unidentified. Germline lookup yields CDR1 MNHNS and CDR2 SASEGT. This CDR3 is built from 14 residues. V was shortened by 5 bases and J by 7 bases, with 18 bases between the two germline ends. Sequences were obtained from blood. The chain recombines TRBV6-1 with TRBJ2-7, with a weak D call TRBD1 (6 bases). The receptor was isolated from a woman aged 40 to 50 with Graves' hyperthyroidism. For the CDR3, the DNA is TGTGCCAGCAGTTCCCAGGGGCTTATGGGGGAGCAGTACTTC. Translation: CASSSQGLMGEQYF.